Listed below are T cell receptor beta chains from one sample, sequenced in a study of blood T cell repertoires in COVID-19. Repertoires were generated with immunoSEQ multiplex PCR, while TCRdb's copy carries only in-frame clones and drops some. The top ten clones hold 3.5% to 5% of a sample with a few hundred thousand clones, approximately 92% of them seen once. Sequenced: peripheral blood. These receptors all stem from a middle-aged woman who had recovered from COVID-19. Both conserved end residues are part of each CDR3. D genes are given only for firm matches. Only part of the rows carry a size: once, few, many, or a class if the clone is expanded.

CDR3aa: CASSYSRTGKYGYTF; CDR3nt: TGTGCCAGCAGTTACTCAAGGACAGGAAAATATGGCTACACCTTC; j_gene: TRBJ1-2; d_gene: TRBD1; len: 15; abundance: .; v_gene: TRBV6-5
CDR3aa: CASSQDGAGGFADTQYF; CDR3nt: TGCGCCAGCAGCCAAGATGGAGCAGGGGGCTTCGCAGATACGCAGTATTTT; j_gene: TRBJ2-3; d_gene: TRBD1; len: 17; abundance: .; v_gene: TRBV4-1
CDR3aa: CASCTGAGNTIYF; CDR3nt: TGTGCCAGTTGTACAGGGGCTGGAAACACCATATATTTT; j_gene: TRBJ1-3; d_gene: TRBD1; len: 13; abundance: .; v_gene: TRBV6-5
CDR3aa: CATRQPGLGKTGELFF; CDR3nt: TGTGCCACCAGACAACCGGGACTAGGGAAAACCGGGGAGCTGTTTTTT; j_gene: TRBJ2-2; d_gene: TRBD2; len: 16; abundance: .; v_gene: TRBV15
CDR3aa: CASSTPLGDTGELFF; CDR3nt: TGTGCCAGCAGCACCCCCCTAGGGGACACCGGGGAGCTGTTTTTT; j_gene: TRBJ2-2; d_gene: .; len: 15; abundance: .; v_gene: TRBV7-9
CDR3aa: CAWSVKGDQPQHF; CDR3nt: TGTGCCTGGAGTGTTAAGGGAGATCAGCCCCAGCATTTT; j_gene: TRBJ1-5; d_gene: .; len: 13; abundance: .; v_gene: TRBV30
CDR3aa: CASSPQGPHNEKLFF; CDR3nt: TGTGCCAGTAGTCCTCAGGGGCCCCACAATGAAAAACTGTTTTTT; j_gene: TRBJ1-4; d_gene: .; len: 15; abundance: .; v_gene: TRBV19
CDR3aa: CASRGGWGREKLFF; CDR3nt: TGTGCCAGCCGGGGGGGCTGGGGTAGGGAAAAACTGTTTTTT; j_gene: TRBJ1-4; d_gene: .; len: 14; abundance: .; v_gene: TRBV27
CDR3aa: CATSDTRDRGNTIYF; CDR3nt: TGTGCCACCAGTGATACTCGGGACAGGGGAAACACCATATATTTT; j_gene: TRBJ1-3; d_gene: TRBD1; len: 15; abundance: once; v_gene: TRBV24-1
CDR3aa: CASSIEGRHTQYF; CDR3nt: TGTGCCAGTAGTATAGAGGGCCGTCATACGCAGTATTTT; j_gene: TRBJ2-3; d_gene: .; len: 13; abundance: .; v_gene: TRBV19
CDR3aa: CASSQFLTGGPYEQFF; CDR3nt: TGTGCCAGCAGCCAGTTTTTAACGGGAGGGCCCTATGAGCAGTTCTTC; j_gene: TRBJ2-1; d_gene: TRBD2; len: 16; abundance: .; v_gene: TRBV14
CDR3aa: CASSLGLAGWAQYF; CDR3nt: TGTGCCAGCAGCTTGGGACTAGCGGGATGGGCGCAGTATTTT; j_gene: TRBJ2-3; d_gene: TRBD2; len: 14; abundance: .; v_gene: TRBV5-8
CDR3aa: CASSEAGTSAYNEQFF; CDR3nt: TGTGCCAGCAGTGAAGCCGGGACTAGCGCTTACAATGAGCAGTTCTTC; j_gene: TRBJ2-1; d_gene: TRBD2; len: 16; abundance: .; v_gene: TRBV6-1
CDR3aa: CATIPRRGGYSNQPQHF; CDR3nt: TGCGCCACCATCCCAAGGCGTGGGGGGTATAGCAATCAGCCCCAGCATTTT; j_gene: TRBJ1-5; d_gene: .; len: 17; abundance: .; v_gene: TRBV10-1
CDR3aa: CASSPLWTPQGDTQYF; CDR3nt: TGTGCCAGCTCACCATTGTGGACACCTCAGGGAGATACGCAGTATTTT; j_gene: TRBJ2-3; d_gene: .; len: 16; abundance: .; v_gene: TRBV18
CDR3aa: CASSPISLAETGELFF; CDR3nt: TGTGCCAGCTCACCAATATCCCTAGCGGAGACCGGGGAGCTGTTTTTT; j_gene: TRBJ2-2; d_gene: TRBD2; len: 16; abundance: few; v_gene: TRBV18
CDR3aa: CASSSTGRANEQFF; CDR3nt: TGTGCCAGCAGCTCAACAGGACGTGCCAATGAGCAGTTCTTC; j_gene: TRBJ2-1; d_gene: .; len: 14; abundance: .; v_gene: TRBV7-9
CDR3aa: CASSFRQGAITEAFF; CDR3nt: TGTGCCAGCAGCTTTCGACAGGGCGCGATTACTGAAGCTTTCTTT; j_gene: TRBJ1-1; d_gene: TRBD1; len: 15; abundance: .; v_gene: TRBV7-2
CDR3aa: CASSRRTDGYTF; CDR3nt: TGTGCCAGCTCACGTCGGACAGATGGCTACACCTTC; j_gene: TRBJ1-2; d_gene: .; len: 12; abundance: .; v_gene: TRBV18